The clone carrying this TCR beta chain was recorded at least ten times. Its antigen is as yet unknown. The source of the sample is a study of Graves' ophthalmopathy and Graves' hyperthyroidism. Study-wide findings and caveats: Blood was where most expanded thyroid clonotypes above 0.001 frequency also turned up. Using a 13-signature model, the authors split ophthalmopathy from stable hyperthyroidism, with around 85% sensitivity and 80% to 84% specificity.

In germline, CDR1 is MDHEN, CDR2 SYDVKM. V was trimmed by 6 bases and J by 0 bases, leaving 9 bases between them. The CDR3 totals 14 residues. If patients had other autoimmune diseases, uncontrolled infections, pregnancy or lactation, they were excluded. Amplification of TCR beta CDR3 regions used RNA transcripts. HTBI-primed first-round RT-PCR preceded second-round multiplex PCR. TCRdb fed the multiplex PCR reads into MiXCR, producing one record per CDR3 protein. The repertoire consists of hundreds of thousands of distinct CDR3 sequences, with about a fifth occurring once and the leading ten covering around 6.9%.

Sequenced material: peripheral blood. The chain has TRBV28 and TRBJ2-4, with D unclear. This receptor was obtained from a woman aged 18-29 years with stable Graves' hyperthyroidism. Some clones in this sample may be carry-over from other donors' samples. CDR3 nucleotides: TGTGCCAGCAGCGGCACTTTAGCCAAAAACATTCAGTACTTC. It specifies CASSGTLAKNIQYF.